This note documents a single TCR beta chain sequence. The data are from a study of blood T cell repertoires in COVID-19. Study in general: Samples taken during acute and convalescent COVID-19 were collected in the United States, Italy and Spain. Sample material is recorded as cDNA or gDNA derived from T cells, B-cell-depleted T cells, or PBMCs.

The CDR3 extends over 15 amino acids. Trimming pared 0 bases from V and 3 bases from J, leaving 12 bases between. Germline V CDR1 and CDR2: SGHRS, YFSETQ. Generated by immunoSEQ multiplex PCR, the TCRdb table keeps only in-frame clones and is missing some. The data hold 35,000 to 50,000 clones, with about nine tenths observed a single time. The clonotype originates from a woman older than 75 with active COVID-19. The chain employs TRBV5-1 and TRBJ1-1, with a tentative D call TRBD1 (6 bases). The sample was peripheral blood. CDR3 amino acids: CASSLVDPGDTEAFF. CDR3 DNA sequence: TGCGCCAGCAGCTTGGTAGACCCAGGGGACACTGAAGCTTTCTTT.